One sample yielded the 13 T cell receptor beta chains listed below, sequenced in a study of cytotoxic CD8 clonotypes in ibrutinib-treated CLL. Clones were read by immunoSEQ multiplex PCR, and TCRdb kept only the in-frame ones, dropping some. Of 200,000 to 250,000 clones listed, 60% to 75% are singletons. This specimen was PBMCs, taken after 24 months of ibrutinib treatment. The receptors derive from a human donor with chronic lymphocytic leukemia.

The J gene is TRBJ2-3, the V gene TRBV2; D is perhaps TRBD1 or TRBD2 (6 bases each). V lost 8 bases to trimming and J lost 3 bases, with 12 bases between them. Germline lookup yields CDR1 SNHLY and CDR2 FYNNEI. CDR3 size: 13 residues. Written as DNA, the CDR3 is TGTGCCAGCTGGGGGGCTGAGACAGATACGCAGTATTTT. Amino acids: CASWGAETDTQYF. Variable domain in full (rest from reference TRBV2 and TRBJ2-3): EPEVTQTPSHQVTQMGQEVILRCVPISNHLYFYWYRQILGQKVEFLVSFYNNEISEKSEIFDDQFSVERPDGSNFTLKIRSTKLEDSAMYFCASWGAETDTQYFGPGTRLTVL.

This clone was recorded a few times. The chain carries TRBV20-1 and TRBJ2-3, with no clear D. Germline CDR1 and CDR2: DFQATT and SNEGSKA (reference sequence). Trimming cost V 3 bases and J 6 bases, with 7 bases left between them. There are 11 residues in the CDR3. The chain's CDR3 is CSASGLDTQYF. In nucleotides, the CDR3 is TGCAGTGCTAGTGGGCTCGATACGCAGTATTTT.

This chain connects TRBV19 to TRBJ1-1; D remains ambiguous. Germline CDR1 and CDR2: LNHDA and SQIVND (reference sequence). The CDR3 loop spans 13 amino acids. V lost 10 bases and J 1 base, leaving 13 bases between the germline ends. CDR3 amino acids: CATSEPGNTEAFF. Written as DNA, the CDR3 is TGTGCCACCTCGGAGCCTGGGAACACTGAAGCTTTCTTT.

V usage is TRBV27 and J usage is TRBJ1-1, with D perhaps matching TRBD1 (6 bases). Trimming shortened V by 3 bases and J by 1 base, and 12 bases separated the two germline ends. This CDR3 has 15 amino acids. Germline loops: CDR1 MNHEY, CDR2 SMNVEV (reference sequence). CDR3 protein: CASSFLVQGNTEAFF. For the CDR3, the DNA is TGTGCCAGCAGTTTCCTCGTACAGGGGAACACTGAAGCTTTCTTT.

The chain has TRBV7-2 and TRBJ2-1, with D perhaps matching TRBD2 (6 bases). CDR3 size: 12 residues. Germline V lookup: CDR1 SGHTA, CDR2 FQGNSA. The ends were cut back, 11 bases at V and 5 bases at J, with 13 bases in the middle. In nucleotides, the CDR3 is TGTGCCGGAGCGGGCAATCACAATGAGCAGTTCTTC. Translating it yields CAGAGNHNEQFF. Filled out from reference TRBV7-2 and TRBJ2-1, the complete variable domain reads GAGVSQSPSNKVTEKGKDVELRCDPISGHTALYWYRQSLGQGLEFLIYFQGNSAPDKSGLPSDRFSAERTGGSVSTLTIQRTQQEDSAVYLCAGAGNHNEQFFGPGTRLTVL.

In DNA form, the CDR3 reads TGCGCCAGCAGCCCTGGCGAGGGCACCGGGGAGCTGTTTTTT. It codes for CASSPGEGTGELFF. The chain is built from TRBV5-1 and TRBJ2-2, with TRBD2 as a possible D gene (5 bases). Trimming left V 4 bases short and J 4 bases short, with 11 bases between. The CDR3 has 14 amino acids. CDR1 is SGHRS, CDR2 YFSETQ, per germline.

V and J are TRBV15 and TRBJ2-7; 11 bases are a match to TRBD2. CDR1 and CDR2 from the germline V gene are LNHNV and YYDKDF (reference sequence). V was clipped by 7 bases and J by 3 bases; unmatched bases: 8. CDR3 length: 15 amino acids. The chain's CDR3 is CATTMETSGNYEQYF. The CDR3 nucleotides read TGTGCCACCACCATGGAGACTAGCGGGAACTACGAGCAGTACTTC.

CDR3 region: CASSLSGGPYEQYF. CDR3 bases: TGTGCCAGCAGTTTATCGGGAGGGCCCTACGAGCAGTACTTC. V is TRBV27 and J is TRBJ2-7, with 7 bases aligning to TRBD2. Germline trimming cut 0 bases from V and 2 bases from J; bases unmatched to any gene: 1. Germline-derived CDR1 and CDR2 are MNHEY and SMNVEV (reference sequence). The CDR3 has 14 amino acids.

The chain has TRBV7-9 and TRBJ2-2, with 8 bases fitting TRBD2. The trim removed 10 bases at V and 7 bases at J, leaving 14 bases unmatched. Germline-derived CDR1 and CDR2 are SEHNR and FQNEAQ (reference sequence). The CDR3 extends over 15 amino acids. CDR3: CAISLKRESVGELFF. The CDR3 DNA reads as TGTGCCATCTCCTTGAAGCGGGAGTCGGTCGGGGAGCTGTTTTTT.

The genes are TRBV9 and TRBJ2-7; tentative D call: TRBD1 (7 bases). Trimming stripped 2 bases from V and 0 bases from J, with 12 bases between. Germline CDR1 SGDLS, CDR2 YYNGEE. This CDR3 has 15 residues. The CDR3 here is CASSVQGGSSYEQYF. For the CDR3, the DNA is TGTGCCAGCAGCGTGCAGGGGGGAAGCTCCTACGAGCAGTACTTC.

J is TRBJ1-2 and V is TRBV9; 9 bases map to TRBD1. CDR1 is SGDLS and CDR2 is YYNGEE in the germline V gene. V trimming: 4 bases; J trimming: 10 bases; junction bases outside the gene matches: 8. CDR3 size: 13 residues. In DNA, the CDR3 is TGTGCCAGCAGCCTCGGGACAGGGACATTCTACACCTTC. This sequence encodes CASSLGTGTFYTF.

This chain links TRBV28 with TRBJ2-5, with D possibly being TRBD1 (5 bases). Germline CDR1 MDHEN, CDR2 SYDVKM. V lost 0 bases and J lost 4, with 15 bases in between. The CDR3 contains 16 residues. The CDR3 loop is CASSLWDQGLGETQYF. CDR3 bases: TGTGCCAGCAGTTTATGGGACCAGGGTCTAGGAGAGACCCAGTACTTC.

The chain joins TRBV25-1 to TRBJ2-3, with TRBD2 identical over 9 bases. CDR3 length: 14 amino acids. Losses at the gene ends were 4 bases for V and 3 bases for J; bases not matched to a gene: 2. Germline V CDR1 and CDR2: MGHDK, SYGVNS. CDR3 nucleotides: TGTGCCAGCAGTGCCAGCGGGAGGACAGATACGCAGTATTTT. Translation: CASSASGRTDTQYF.